The TCR beta chain described here comes from a study of post-analysis software for immune sequencing data. Background on the study: As for disease course, relapsing-remitting, secondary progressive and progressive-relapsing multiple sclerosis were all included. Overall study results and limits: The study found significantly lower normalized Chao1 diversity in multiple sclerosis patients than in controls. Co-batched samples clustered tightly together by F measure. The study found TRBV5-6, TRBV5-1 and TRBV20-1 among a handful of TRBV segments more frequent in patients than controls.

This clonotype was seen a few times. Its antigen is not identified. The TCR beta cDNA libraries contained unique molecular identifiers. Some 500,000 cDNA molecules were obtained per 1 to 10 million input T cells. TCRdb itself ran the PCR reads through MiXCR, one entry per CDR3 protein. The sample includes a few hundred thousand distinct CDR3 sequences, around 37% of them seen just once. Germline-derived CDR1 and CDR2 are MNHNS and SASEGT. This CDR3 has 14 residues. V dropped 5 bases and J dropped 4 bases, with 15 bases sitting between them. The sequence came from a girl under 18 with multiple sclerosis. The chain joins TRBV6-1 to TRBJ2-7; D ambiguous. Sequenced: blood. For the CDR3, the DNA is TGTGCCAGCAGTACCGGGTCCTCAAAGTACGAGCAGTACTTC. This encodes CASSTGSSKYEQYF.